These T cell receptor beta chains were read from a single sample in a study of blood T cells in healthy people across ages. TCRdb called the 5' RACE reads again in MiXCR, with one record for every CDR3 protein. The repertoire holds around 1,600,000 distinct CDR3 sequences, approximately 42% seen once, with roughly 3.7% in the top ten. The material sequenced was blood. The receptors were gathered from a woman aged 18 to 35 in good health. Both conserved end residues are part of each CDR3. D genes are given only for firm matches. Expanded clones get a size class; other rows say once, few or many, or leave the size out.

>TRBD1|few|TRBJ2-7|TRBV29-1
CSVVGQNTYNEQYF
TGCAGCGTCGTGGGACAGAATACCTACAATGAGCAGTACTTC
>TRBD2|-|TRBJ2-5|TRBV5-1
CASSLDLAGIVTQYF
TGCGCCAGCAGCTTGGATCTAGCGGGGATTGTGACCCAGTACTTC
>-|-|TRBJ2-5|TRBV6-2/TRBV6-3
CASSYDPGMRNEQYF
TGTGCCAGCAGTTACGACCCCGGGATGAGGAATGAGCAGTACTTC
>-|few|TRBJ1-2|TRBV28
CASSLVQEPNYGYTF
TGTGCCAGCAGTTTGGTCCAGGAACCTAACTATGGCTACACCTTC
>-|-|TRBJ2-2|TRBV6-1
CASIPQLATGELFF
TGTGCCAGCATTCCACAGCTGGCTACCGGGGAGCTGTTTTTT
>-|many|TRBJ2-3|TRBV4-3
CASSQDGSSTDTQYF
TGCGCCAGCAGCCAAGACGGCTCTAGCACAGATACGCAGTATTTT
>-|many|TRBJ1-1|TRBV4-1
CASSQDQGGTEAFF
TGTGCCAGCAGCCAGGACCAGGGCGGCACTGAAGCTTTCTTT
>TRBD2|-|TRBJ2-7|TRBV5-1
CASSPSGGQITYNEQYF
TGCGCCAGCAGCCCCTCGGGGGGGCAAATTACCTACAATGAGCAGTACTTC
>-|-|TRBJ2-1|TRBV3-1
CASSVGNYEQFF
TGTGCCAGCAGCGTCGGAAACTACGAGCAGTTCTTC
>TRBD2|few|TRBJ2-1|TRBV20-1
CSAREREEVGEQFF
TGCAGTGCTAGGGAGCGGGAGGAGGTTGGTGAGCAGTTCTTC
>-|-|TRBJ2-5|TRBV4-3
CVSSPGSAWETQYF
TGCGTCAGCAGCCCCGGTTCAGCGTGGGAGACCCAGTACTTC
>-|few|TRBJ1-5|TRBV16
CASSQSLSGRLQPQHF
TGTGCCAGCAGCCAATCATTGTCAGGGAGGCTTCAGCCCCAGCATTTT
>-|few|TRBJ2-7|TRBV4-3
CASSQDQGWLGSVQYF
TGCGCCAGCAGCCAAGATCAGGGTTGGTTGGGTAGTGTGCAGTACTTC
>-|-|TRBJ2-1|TRBV5-1
CASSLGAEWDEQFF
TGCGCCAGCAGCTTGGGGGCAGAATGGGATGAGCAGTTCTTC
>TRBD2|-|TRBJ2-1|TRBV7-9
CASNGLAGEQFF
TGTGCCAGCAATGGACTAGCGGGTGAGCAGTTCTTC
>TRBD1|once|TRBJ1-1|TRBV5-1
CASSLGRQGPEAFF
TGCGCCAGCAGCTTGGGGCGACAGGGGCCGGAAGCTTTCTTT
>TRBD1|-|TRBJ2-6|TRBV12-3/TRBV12-4
CASSRGQGATGANVLTF
TGTGCCAGCAGCCGGGGACAGGGGGCTACTGGGGCCAACGTCCTGACTTTC
>-|-|TRBJ2-7|TRBV7-9
CASTSTGFYNEQYF
TGTGCCAGCACCTCGACGGGATTCTACAATGAGCAGTACTTC
>TRBD1|-|TRBJ2-7|TRBV7-2
CASSQTETGSEQYF
TGTGCCAGCAGCCAGACCGAGACAGGGAGCGAGCAGTACTTC
>TRBD2|-|TRBJ2-1|TRBV12-3/TRBV12-4
CASSLVPSGVYDEQFF
TGTGCCAGCAGTTTAGTCCCTAGCGGAGTTTACGATGAGCAGTTCTTC